The rows below give T cell receptor beta chains drawn from one sample of a study of post-analysis software for immune sequencing data. TCRdb passed the PCR reads through MiXCR, listing each CDR3 protein once. Among 150,000 or so distinct CDR3 sequences, about 37% were seen once, and the ten largest hold 25% to 35%. Sample: blood, taken after autologous hematopoietic stem cell transplantation. These receptors all stem from a girl aged 10 to 17 with multiple sclerosis. Both conserved end residues are part of each CDR3. The order of the fields is CDR3 DNA, CDR3 protein, clone size, V gene, J gene, D gene. D genes are given only for firm matches. Size is stated for part of the rows, as once, few or many counts, or as a class when the clone is expanded.

TGTGCCAGCAGCTTGAACAGGGCATACGAGCAGTACTTC	CASSLNRAYEQYF	few	TRBV5-5	TRBJ2-7	NA
TGTGCCACCAGCATAGGGGCAGGGGGCGGTTACAATGAGCAGTTCTTC	CATSIGAGGGYNEQFF	NA	TRBV15	TRBJ2-1	TRBD1
TGTGCCAGCAGTTTATCTTGGGGGGCGGATAACGAGCAGTACTTC	CASSLSWGADNEQYF	few	TRBV27	TRBJ2-7	NA
TGTGCCACCAGCAACTGGCAAGACTCCTACGAGCAGTACTTC	CATSNWQDSYEQYF	NA	TRBV15	TRBJ2-7	NA
TGTGCCAGCAGCGGTCAGGGTTTGAATGAGCAGTTCTTC	CASSGQGLNEQFF	few	TRBV6-2/TRBV6-3	TRBJ2-1	NA
TGCAGTGCTAGTCGACTAGCCGCCTACGAGCAGTACTTC	CSASRLAAYEQYF	NA	TRBV20-1	TRBJ2-7	TRBD2
TGTGCCAGCAGCTGGGAGCAGGGGGCCTTGAGTGAGACCCAGTACTTC	CASSWEQGALSETQYF	few	TRBV5-8	TRBJ2-5	TRBD1
TGTGCCACCAGCCCTCGGGCGGGTAATAATTCACCCCTCCACTTT	CATSPRAGNNSPLHF	once	TRBV15	TRBJ1-6	NA
TGTGCCAGTTCTCTGGACGTTTCCTACGAGCAGTACTTC	CASSLDVSYEQYF	few	TRBV27	TRBJ2-7	NA
TGTGCCAGCAGCTTACTAGCTCCGTCCTACGAGCAGCACTTC	CASSLLAPSYEQHF	NA	TRBV11-1	TRBJ2-5	NA
TGTGCCAGCAGCTTTCGGACAGGGGATGGCTACACCTTC	CASSFRTGDGYTF	NA	TRBV7-9	TRBJ1-2	TRBD1
TGTGCCTCCAGCGGGAGAGGGACCTACGAGCAGTACTTC	CASSGRGTYEQYF	NA	TRBV10-3	TRBJ2-7	TRBD2
TGCGCCAGCAGCTCCGGACAGGGCACAGATACGCAGTATTTT	CASSSGQGTDTQYF	few	TRBV5-1	TRBJ2-3	TRBD1